These 31 T cell receptor beta chains came from one sample sequenced in a study of blood T cell repertoires in COVID-19. Produced via immunoSEQ multiplex PCR; TCRdb's table is partial and in-frame only. The data hold 320,000 or so clones, with roughly 90% observed a single time. Sequences were obtained from PBMCs or T cells enriched from blood (not recorded which). The receptors originated from a man in his 60s who had recovered from COVID-19.

This chain connects TRBV29-1 to TRBJ1-2; 11 nucleotides match TRBD1. Germline loops: CDR1 SQVTM, CDR2 ANQGSEA. This CDR3 has 16 residues. V was clipped by 6 bases and J by 3 bases; unmatched bases: 12. The CDR3 reads CSVERTGGLPDYGYTF. The CDR3 nucleotides are TGCAGCGTAGAAAGGACAGGGGGCCTTCCGGACTATGGCTACACCTTC.

This clone was picked up one time. This sequence joins TRBV27 and TRBJ2-7, with a weak D call TRBD2 (5 bases). Trimming pared 2 bases from V and 3 bases from J, leaving 14 bases between. This CDR3 is 15 amino acids long. CDR1 MNHEY and CDR2 SMNVEV come from the germline V gene (reference sequence). As DNA, the CDR3 is TGTGCCAGCAGTTTAGCTAAGAACGGGGACTACGAGCAGTACTTC. This translates into CASSLAKNGDYEQYF.

This chain uses TRBV7-2 with TRBJ2-7; D not resolved. V was trimmed by 2 bases and J by 0 bases, leaving 8 bases between them. CDR3 length: 14 amino acids. Looked up from germline, CDR1 is SGHTA and CDR2 is FQGNSA. The CDR3 reads CASSLNGPSYEQYF. DNA of the CDR3: TGTGCCAGCAGCTTAAACGGTCCCTCCTACGAGCAGTACTTC.

The CDR3 DNA is TGTGCCAGCAGCAACCGCACATACAATGAGCAGTTCTTC. This translates into CASSNRTYNEQFF. The V and J genes are TRBV7-3 and TRBJ2-1; D gene uncertain. This CDR3 has 13 amino acids. Per the germline V gene, CDR1 is SGHTA and CDR2 is FQGTGA. The germline V and J ends were trimmed by 5 bases and 4 bases, with 9 bases remaining between them.

CDR3 amino acids: CASSLVGRGGPSYNEQFF. CDR3 nucleotide sequence: TGTGCCAGCAGCTTAGTGGGAAGGGGGGGGCCCTCTTACAATGAGCAGTTCTTC. The gene calls are TRBV11-2 and TRBJ2-1; a weak D match, TRBD2 (7 bases). The CDR3 consists of 18 residues. The germline CDR1 and CDR2 sequences are SGHAT and FQNNGV. V lost 1 base, J lost 4 bases, and 20 bases lay in between.

The V gene is TRBV29-1, the J gene TRBJ1-2, with D unresolved. Germline-derived CDR1 and CDR2 are SQVTM and ANQGSEA. V lost 6 bases and J 8 bases, leaving 13 bases between the germline ends. There are 11 residues in the CDR3. The CDR3 region has the DNA TGCAGCGTCCGGGCCCCGGGAGGCTACACCTTC. Translation gives CSVRAPGGYTF.

J is TRBJ2-1 and V is TRBV3-1 (or the pseudogene TRBV3-2); 9 bases are a match to TRBD1. CDR1 and CDR2 (germline): LGHDT, YNNKEL (reference sequence). CDR3 length: 16 residues. Germline trimming cut 3 bases from V and 5 bases from J; bases unmatched to any gene: 8. CDR3 sequence: CASSHQNRGRHNEQFF. For the CDR3, the DNA is TGTGCCAGCAGCCACCAAAACAGGGGGCGTCACAATGAGCAGTTCTTC.

The chain uses TRBV19 and TRBJ2-7; 7 bases match TRBD1. Per germline, CDR1 LNHDA and CDR2 SQIVND (reference sequence). Trimming at V came to 3 bases and at J to 3 bases, leaving 5 bases not matched to a gene. The CDR3 loop spans 14 amino acids. The CDR3 spells CASSMGQSRYEQYF. CDR3 in DNA: TGTGCCAGTAGTATGGGACAGAGTCGCTACGAGCAGTACTTC.

As regards this clone: Other DNA sequences within the sample encode an identical CDR3. The V call is TRBV29-1, the J call TRBJ2-1; TRBD2 matches at 13 bases. The V gene end was trimmed by 6 bases and the J gene end by 7 bases; junction bases not matched to a gene: 3. The CDR3 is 13 amino acids. CDR1 is SQVTM and CDR2 is ANQGSEA in the germline V gene. The DNA of the CDR3 is TGCAGCGTGGGGGGACTAGCGGGGAATGAGCAGTTCTTC. This translates into CSVGGLAGNEQFF.

The chain uses TRBV20-1 and TRBJ2-2, with D possibly TRBD1 on 6 matching bases. CDR3 length equals 15 residues. The germline CDR1 and CDR2 sequences are DFQATT and SNEGSKA (reference sequence). Trimming left V 3 bases short and J 2 bases short, with 13 bases between. The CDR3 DNA reads as TGCAGTGCTAGTCAGGGGCACATAAACACCGGGGAGCTGTTTTTT. Protein sequence: CSASQGHINTGELFF.

This chain links TRBV7-4 with TRBJ2-4; TRBD2 matches at 12 bases. The germline gives CDR1 SGHVT, CDR2 SQSDAQ. The junction had 6 bases not matched to a gene; V was cut back by 0 bases and J by 0 bases. This CDR3 is 19 amino acids long. The CDR3 nucleotides are TGTGCCAGCAGCTTAGCGGGACAGGGACTAGCGGGAGCCAAAAACATTCAGTACTTC. Translating it yields CASSLAGQGLAGAKNIQYF.

In this sample, this clone turned up once. Other DNA variants within this sample encode the same CDR3. The chain carries TRBV24-1 and TRBJ1-4; D gene ambiguous. There are 15 residues in the CDR3. CDR1 is KGHDR and CDR2 is SFDVKD in the germline V gene. V was pared by 3 bases and J by 4 bases, with 11 bases between. CDR3 nucleotides: TGTGCCACCAGTGATCCGACTGGAAGTAATGAAAAACTGTTTTTT. This translates into CATSDPTGSNEKLFF.

The rearrangement joins TRBV7-6 to TRBJ1-1, with 8 bases identical to TRBD1. The V gene's germline CDR1 is SGHVS and CDR2 FNYEAQ. Trimming removed 4 bases from V and 3 bases from J; junction bases left unmatched: 4. The CDR3 extends over 14 amino acids. The CDR3 DNA follows: TGTGCCAGCAGCTCGACAGGGGCCTACACTGAAGCTTTCTTT. It codes for CASSSTGAYTEAFF.

The chain has TRBV20-1 and TRBJ2-1, with D hard to call. CDR3 length: 10 amino acids. The V and J ends lost 4 bases and 5 bases respectively, with 3 bases between them. Germline values: CDR1 DFQATT, CDR2 SNEGSKA (reference sequence). CDR3 sequence reads: CSATDNEQFF. CDR3 DNA sequence: TGCAGTGCTACGGACAATGAGCAGTTCTTC.

J is TRBJ2-1 and V is TRBV4-1; 12 bases fit TRBD2. Germline loops: CDR1 MGHRA, CDR2 YSYEKL. This CDR3 is 16 amino acids long. Trimming at V came to 4 bases and at J to 4 bases, leaving 5 bases not matched to a gene. DNA for the CDR3: TGCGCCAGCAGCCTATCCGGGACTAGCGGGTACAATGAGCAGTTCTTC. This sequence encodes CASSLSGTSGYNEQFF.

CDR3 DNA: TGCGCCAGCAGTGAGGCTCGCGGGACCGCCTTCTACGAGCAGTACTTC. It encodes CASSEARGTAFYEQYF. This chain joins TRBV10-1 and TRBJ2-7, with TRBD2 as a possible D gene (6 bases). CDR3 length equals 16 residues. Germline values: CDR1 WNHNN, CDR2 SYGVQD (reference sequence). Trimming took 2 bases from V and 3 from J, leaving 17 bases between them.

This chain connects TRBV6-5 to TRBJ1-4; 7 bases agree with TRBD1. Trimming removed 0 bases from V and 5 bases from J; junction bases left unmatched: 3. Germline V gene data show CDR1 as MNHEY and CDR2 as SVGAGI. This CDR3 contains 15 residues. The CDR3 bases are TGTGCCAGCAGTTACTCGTCCAGGGGGAATGAAAAACTGTTTTTT. Amino acids: CASSYSSRGNEKLFF.

The chain links TRBV28 to TRBJ2-1, with D possibly being TRBD2 (5 bases). V was pared by 5 bases and J by 3 bases, with 17 bases between. Per germline, CDR1 MDHEN and CDR2 SYDVKM. This CDR3 is built from 16 residues. The CDR3 loop reads CASSVTAVGVYNEQFF. CDR3 in DNA: TGTGCCAGCAGTGTAACAGCGGTAGGAGTCTACAATGAGCAGTTCTTC.

J is TRBJ2-7 and V is TRBV7-8; D is unclear. This CDR3 is built from 16 residues. V lost 4 bases, J lost 7 bases, and 23 bases lay in between. Germline V gene sequence: CDR1 SGHVS, CDR2 FQNEAQ. The CDR3 region has the DNA TGTGCCAGCAGCTCCGTGTCCGGGTTTCACGCGGTTGAGCAGTACTTC. Translating gives CASSSVSGFHAVEQYF.

Points on this clone: The sample contains more than one DNA sequence encoding this CDR3. V and J are TRBV5-1 and TRBJ1-5, with a possible D match to TRBD1 (5 bases). This CDR3 is built from 14 residues. In germline, CDR1 is SGHRS, CDR2 YFSETQ. V was cut by 4 bases and J by 4 bases, with 12 bases left in between. In DNA form, the CDR3 reads TGCGCCAGCAGCCCCGGGACTGAGAATCAGCCCCAGCATTTT. Amino acids: CASSPGTENQPQHF. Complete variable domain (other parts from reference TRBV5-1 and TRBJ1-5): KAGVTQTPRYLIKTRGQQVTLSCSPISGHRSVSWYQQTPGQGLQFLFEYFSETQRNKGNFPGRFSGRQFSNSRSEMNVSTLELGDSALYLCASSPGTENQPQHFGDGTRLSIL.

The rearrangement joins TRBV19 to TRBJ2-3; no reliable D call. Trimming removed 7 bases at V and 4 bases at J, with 18 bases between. This CDR3 is built from 15 residues. Looked up from germline, CDR1 is LNHDA and CDR2 is SQIVND (reference sequence). The CDR3 DNA is TGTGCCAGTACCCCATTCGTCGGGTCGGCAGATACGCAGTATTTT. It encodes CASTPFVGSADTQYF.

The CDR3 protein is CASSPKTSGFTDTQYF. In DNA, the CDR3 is TGTGCCAGCAGCCCAAAGACCAGCGGATTCACAGATACGCAGTATTTT. The chain employs TRBV5-4 and TRBJ2-3, with D possibly matching TRBD2 (5 bases). CDR1 and CDR2 (germline): SGHNT, YYREEE (reference sequence). The CDR3 is 16 residues long. Trimming removed 4 bases from V and 2 bases from J, with 17 bases in between.

This clone was detected once. The chain is built from TRBV5-1 and TRBJ2-4; tentative D call: TRBD2 (5 bases). Germline V gene lookup returns CDR1 SGHRS and CDR2 YFSETQ. The length of the CDR3 is 16 residues. V lost 2 bases and J lost 7, with 19 bases in between. The CDR3 protein is CASSFSPDSSDNIQYF. The CDR3 coding sequence is TGCGCCAGCAGCTTTTCCCCGGACTCCTCGGACAACATTCAGTACTTC.

J is TRBJ1-1 and V is TRBV19; D gene ambiguous. Germline values: CDR1 LNHDA, CDR2 SQIVND (reference sequence). The CDR3 is 16 residues long. Trimming took 3 bases from V and 11 from J, leaving 25 bases between them. The CDR3 sequence is CASSITTGIPLSGAFF. The CDR3 region has the DNA TGTGCCAGTAGTATCACTACTGGTATACCTCTCAGTGGGGCTTTCTTT.

The chain combines TRBV7-2 with TRBJ2-2, with D unresolved. The V end lost 0 bases, the J end lost 0 bases, and 2 bases lay between the germline ends. The CDR3 length is 14 residues. In germline, CDR1 is SGHTA, CDR2 FQGNSA. The CDR3 coding sequence is TGTGCCAGCAGCTTAGCTACGAACACCGGGGAGCTGTTTTTT. Translation: CASSLATNTGELFF.

This clone was recorded a few times. The chain recombines TRBV20-1 with TRBJ1-1; 8 positions agree with TRBD1. Germline loops: CDR1 DFQATT, CDR2 SNEGSKA (reference sequence). V gave up 3 bases and J gave up 0 bases; unmatched junction bases: 12. The CDR3 is made up of 17 amino acids. The CDR3 region has the DNA TGCAGTGCTAGTTCACGGCAGGGGGCTTTAATGAACACTGAAGCTTTCTTT. Encoded protein: CSASSRQGALMNTEAFF.

In DNA, the CDR3 is TGTGCCAGCAGTTACGCTCATAGCTCTGGAAACACCATATATTTT. This gives the protein CASSYAHSSGNTIYF. The chain is built from TRBV6-5 and TRBJ1-3; D is ambiguous. The CDR3 spans 15 residues. The germline gives CDR1 MNHEY, CDR2 SVGAGI. V was shortened by 2 bases and J by 0 bases, with 8 bases between the two germline ends.

V usage is TRBV7-2 and J usage is TRBJ2-7, with 9 bases lining up with TRBD1. V lost 4 bases, J lost 4 bases, and 11 bases stayed unmatched. CDR1 is SGHTA, CDR2 FQGNSA, per germline. This CDR3 has 16 amino acids. CDR3 in DNA: TGTGCCAGCAGCTCAGCACCGGGACAGGGATTGTACGAGCAGTACTTC. It is translated as CASSSAPGQGLYEQYF.

The chain joins TRBV19 to TRBJ1-1, with 10 nucleotides matching TRBD1. The CDR3 totals 17 residues. Germline V gene data show CDR1 as LNHDA and CDR2 as SQIVND (reference sequence). Losses at the gene ends were 0 bases for V and 3 bases for J; bases not matched to a gene: 7. The CDR3 loop is CASSIDRQGAGDTEAFF. CDR3 DNA sequence: TGTGCCAGTAGTATAGATCGACAGGGGGCCGGGGACACTGAAGCTTTCTTT.

This chain connects TRBV6-5 to TRBJ1-5; D is possibly TRBD1 (5 bases). The CDR3 contains 15 residues. Germline lookup yields CDR1 MNHEY and CDR2 SVGAGI. The V end was cut by 2 bases, the J end by 2 bases, with 10 bases between. CDR3 in DNA: TGTGCCAGCAGTTACGACGGAGGGGGCAATCAGCCCCAGCATTTT. Amino acids: CASSYDGGGNQPQHF.

The J gene is TRBJ2-3, the V gene TRBV7-2; no definite D call. Germline-derived CDR1 and CDR2 are SGHTA and FQGNSA. This CDR3 is 16 amino acids long. V was clipped by 4 bases and J by 9 bases, with 23 bases between them. The CDR3 region is CASSSQSITALVTQYF. CDR3 DNA sequence: TGTGCCAGCAGCTCCCAAAGCATAACCGCTTTGGTCACGCAGTATTTT.